This T cell receptor (beta chain) originates from a study of T cell repertoires in cytomegalovirus infection. Study summary: HLA-B-restricted CMV epitopes that are well studied were used alongside recently identified HLA-C-restricted ones. From public TCR beta signatures came an indication of both CMV infection and matching HLA type.

Study results and caveats: HLA-C-restricted, CMV-specific TCR beta clonotypes were dominant ex vivo. Identification of carriers of CMV plus the relevant HLA was achieved through cumulative public TCR beta family frequency.

Points on this clonotype: Antigen: not known.

This CDR3 has 14 amino acids. The germline V and J ends were trimmed by 8 bases and 6 bases, with 19 bases remaining between them. Using its own MiXCR run on the reads, TCRdb lists one record per CDR3 protein. The table records nearly 700,000 distinct CDR3 sequences, roughly a third of them present only once. The rearrangement joins TRBV12-3 or TRBV12-4 to TRBJ1-1, with D uncertain. The sequences come from cultured PBMCs, collected from culture after CMV antigen stimulation. The TCR sequence derives from a human donor in good health (CMV status not recorded). Some clones in this sample may be carry-over from other donors' samples. CDR3 amino acids: CASGQRGRGAEAFF. The DNA of the CDR3 is TGTGCCAGCGGGCAGCGTGGGCGAGGAGCTGAAGCTTTCTTT.